The 25 T cell receptor beta chains below come from one sample, sequenced in a study of response to subunit inactivated influenza vaccine (dated by TCRdb to the late 2010s). Library prep was done by RT-PCR. TCRdb names Illumina HiSeq 2500 as the instrument used. Using fastp trimming at Q25 and MiXCR clonotype assembly, TCRdb reanalyzed the public sequencing data and kept in-frame beta chains. Rows are unified per CDR3 protein, each entry keeping the most common DNA and genes. This sample gives about 800,000 distinct CDR3 sequences in total; over 20% of them show up just once. About 10% of the sample rests with the top ten. The sequences come from PBMCs from blood, collected 5 days after vaccination. These receptors were taken from a man aged 45 to 65 who received an inactivated influenza vaccine. Donor details come from another sample of the same person, matched by shared clones.

This clonotype was found a few times. The gene calls are TRBV11-2 and TRBJ1-6; D remains ambiguous. The V gene's germline CDR1 is SGHAT and CDR2 FQNNGV. This CDR3 has 14 residues. The V and J ends lost 3 bases and 3 bases respectively, with 6 bases between them. The CDR3 sequence: CASSFVDYNSPLHF. DNA for the CDR3: TGTGCCAGCAGCTTCGTGGACTATAATTCACCCCTCCACTTT.

This clonotype came up a few times. The CDR3 loop is CSARDPRESTDTQYF. CDR3 nucleotides: TGCAGTGCTAGAGATCCAAGGGAAAGCACAGATACGCAGTATTTT. V is TRBV20-1 and J is TRBJ2-3, with unresolved D. The CDR3 has 15 amino acids. Germline V gene sequence: CDR1 DFQATT, CDR2 SNEGSKA (reference sequence). Trimming pared 0 bases from V and 0 bases from J, leaving 10 bases between.

V and J are TRBV15 and TRBJ2-1; D is undetermined. The CDR3 covers 13 residues. In germline, CDR1 is LNHNV, CDR2 YYDKDF (reference sequence). V lost 3 bases and J 4 bases, leaving 7 bases between the germline ends. The CDR3 DNA reads as TGTGCCACCAGCAGGGTGCTATACAATGAGCAGTTCTTC. Protein product: CATSRVLYNEQFF.

V usage is TRBV20-1 and J usage is TRBJ2-2; tentative D call: TRBD2 (5 bases). This CDR3 comprises 14 residues. The V and J ends lost 6 bases and 0 bases respectively, with 11 bases between them. From germline, CDR1 is DFQATT and CDR2 SNEGSKA (reference sequence). The CDR3 spells CSARRRANTGELFF. CDR3 DNA: TGCAGTGCACGTAGGCGGGCGAACACCGGGGAGCTGTTTTTT.

This clonotype was picked up a small number of times. This chain joins TRBV4-3 and TRBJ2-1; D is perhaps TRBD1 (6 bases). In germline, CDR1 is LGHNA, CDR2 YSLEER. The CDR3 has 16 residues. V lost 0 bases to trimming and J lost 4 bases, with 13 bases between them. CDR3 loop: CASSQDQGYRYNEQFF. The DNA of the CDR3 is TGCGCCAGCAGCCAAGATCAGGGGTACAGATACAATGAGCAGTTCTTC.

This clonotype was counted many times. An end of the junction differs from the germline gene, which may be a read error. The chain links TRBV7-2 to TRBJ2-5, with 16 bases identical to TRBD2. This CDR3 comprises 13 residues. Looked up from germline, CDR1 is SGHTA and CDR2 is FQGNSA. The CDR3 sequence: CASSFGTSGRVEF. For the CDR3, the DNA is TGTGCCAGCAGCTTCGGGACTAGCGGGAGGGTAGAGTTC.

In its sample, this clonotype was seen a few times. The chain recombines TRBV7-8 with TRBJ2-7, with no clear D. The V gene lost 3 bases and the J gene lost 6 bases, with 18 bases spanning the gap. Germline V gene sequence: CDR1 SGHVS, CDR2 FQNEAQ. The CDR3 length is 15 residues. DNA of the CDR3: TGTGCCAGCAGCTTTGGGTCTGGGCCCCGTGCCGAGCAGTACTTC. Translating it yields CASSFGSGPRAEQYF.

This clonotype appeared a few times. The CDR3 coding sequence is TGTGCCATCAGAGGACAGGGAAACACCGGGGAGCTGTTTTTT. Residues: CAIRGQGNTGELFF. J is TRBJ2-2 and V is TRBV10-3, with TRBD1 matching over 8 bases. V lost 6 bases, J lost 2 bases, and 2 bases stayed unmatched. This CDR3 comprises 14 residues. In germline, CDR1 is ENHRY, CDR2 SYGVKD.

The chain combines TRBV6-1 with TRBJ2-1; D is perhaps TRBD2 (5 bases). CDR3 length: 16 residues. The germline CDR1 and CDR2 sequences are MNHNS and SASEGT. V lost 6 bases to trimming and J lost 0 bases, with 15 bases between them. The CDR3 is CASRELVTSSYNEQFF. As DNA, the CDR3 is TGTGCCAGCAGAGAACTAGTTACGAGCTCCTACAATGAGCAGTTCTTC.

This clonotype has only a few counts. The rearrangement links TRBV5-1 to TRBJ2-3; 12 bases are shared with TRBD2. Germline V gene sequence: CDR1 SGHRS, CDR2 YFSETQ. Trimming took 3 bases from V and 0 from J; bases not matched to a gene: 5. This CDR3 region has 17 residues. In DNA, the CDR3 is TGCGCCAGCAGCTACACGACTAGCGGGGGAAGCACAGATACGCAGTATTTT. Encoded protein: CASSYTTSGGSTDTQYF.

This clonotype turned up a few times. The CDR3 coding sequence is TGCGCCAGCAGCTTGAAGCGCCTAGAACTGTTCACCGGGGAGCTGTTTTTT. It yields the protein CASSLKRLELFTGELFF. The J gene is TRBJ2-2, the V gene TRBV5-1; D is unclear. CDR1 SGHRS and CDR2 YFSETQ come from the germline V gene. CDR3 length: 17 amino acids. Trimming removed 1 base at V and 4 bases at J, with 17 bases between.

This clonotype was observed a handful of times. This chain links TRBV20-1 with TRBJ2-3; no clear D. Germline V CDR1 and CDR2: DFQATT, SNEGSKA (reference sequence). This CDR3 has 13 amino acids. V lost 3 bases and J lost 4, with 11 bases in between. CDR3 nucleotides: TGCAGTGCTAGCCTCAGAAGGCCAGATACGCAGTATTTT. Its translation: CSASLRRPDTQYF.

The chain couples TRBV24-1 to TRBJ2-1; D might be TRBD1 (5 bases). CDR3 size: 15 residues. CDR1 KGHDR and CDR2 SFDVKD come from the germline V gene. V was clipped by 1 base and J by 4 bases, with 10 bases between them. CDR3 region: CATSDFARAYNEQFF. The DNA for the CDR3 is TGTGCCACCAGTGATTTTGCCAGGGCATACAATGAGCAGTTCTTC.

This clonotype was observed many times. The gene calls are TRBV20-1 and TRBJ1-1, with D perhaps matching TRBD1 (6 bases). This CDR3 contains 12 residues. The V and J ends lost 1 base and 4 bases respectively, with 7 bases between them. Germline lookup yields CDR1 DFQATT and CDR2 SNEGSKA (reference sequence). The chain's CDR3 is CSARGGRTEAFF. The CDR3 DNA reads TGCAGTGCTAGAGGGGGGCGCACTGAAGCTTTCTTT.

The V gene is TRBV12-5, the J gene TRBJ2-4; 7 bases are shared with TRBD1. CDR1 is LGHNT, CDR2 FRNRAP, per germline. Unmatched junction bases numbered 12, after V lost 6 bases and J lost 7 bases. The CDR3 is 15 amino acids. As DNA, the CDR3 is TGTGCTAGTGGCCTTAAGGGCCTGGACAGGAACATTCAGTACTTC. It yields the protein CASGLKGLDRNIQYF.

This rearrangement joins TRBV5-4 to TRBJ2-7, with D perhaps TRBD2 (5 bases). The germline V gene encodes CDR1 SGHNT and CDR2 YYREEE (reference sequence). The CDR3 is 16 residues long. V was pared by 1 base and J by 0 bases, with 14 bases between. CDR3 sequence (DNA): TGTGCCAGCAGCTTGATGGGGAGAGGGAACTCCTACGAGCAGTACTTC. Encoded protein: CASSLMGRGNSYEQYF.

This chain uses TRBV19 with TRBJ2-3; 8 bases align to TRBD1. Germline trimming cut 5 bases from V and 2 bases from J; bases unmatched to any gene: 9. The CDR3 totals 16 residues. Germline V lookup: CDR1 LNHDA, CDR2 SQIVND (reference sequence). This CDR3 is CASSSSDRGFTDTQYF. CDR3 nucleotides: TGTGCCAGTAGTTCGTCTGACAGGGGATTCACAGATACGCAGTATTTT.

Here the CDR3 DNA reads TGTGCCATCAGTGAGTCTCGTAGGGGTTCGGACAATGAGCAGTTCTTC. Its protein product is CAISESRRGSDNEQFF. The rearrangement links TRBV10-3 to TRBJ2-1; a weak D match, TRBD1 (5 bases). The germline V and J ends were trimmed by 0 bases and 5 bases, with 14 bases remaining between them. This CDR3 spans 16 amino acids. CDR1 and CDR2 (germline): ENHRY, SYGVKD.

V is TRBV27 and J is TRBJ2-3; 7 bases map to TRBD1. V was pared by 8 bases and J by 6 bases, with 11 bases of the junction left unmatched. The CDR3 is made up of 14 amino acids. CDR1 MNHEY and CDR2 SMNVEV come from the germline V gene (reference sequence). This CDR3 reads CASCSQTGWDTQYF. CDR3 DNA: TGTGCCAGCTGCTCCCAGACAGGGTGGGATACGCAGTATTTT.

The chain combines TRBV20-1 with TRBJ1-1; the D gene is possibly TRBD1 (5 bases). V lost 1 base to trimming and J lost 6 bases, with 12 bases between them. This CDR3 region has 13 residues. The germline CDR1 and CDR2 sequences are DFQATT and SNEGSKA (reference sequence). Written as DNA, the CDR3 is TGCAGTGCTAGAGGACAGTCCCCAGCTGAAGCTTTCTTT. Translating gives CSARGQSPAEAFF.

This clonotype was detected ten times or more. The J gene is TRBJ2-7, the V gene TRBV5-5; unclear D gene. The CDR3 runs 13 residues. Germline V gene lookup returns CDR1 SGHKS and CDR2 YYEKEE (reference sequence). Trimming stripped 1 base from V and 0 bases from J, with 5 bases between. CDR3 DNA sequence: TGTGCCAGCAGCTTGACACTCTCCTACGAGCAGTACTTC. Translating gives CASSLTLSYEQYF.

This clonotype was seen more than once but under ten times. The chain carries TRBV20-1 and TRBJ1-5; perhaps TRBD1 as D (6 bases). The germline CDR1 and CDR2 sequences are DFQATT and SNEGSKA (reference sequence). Trimming pared 3 bases from V and 3 bases from J, leaving 12 bases between. The CDR3 consists of 14 residues. The CDR3 region is CSASEGHLNQPQHF. The CDR3 nucleotides are TGCAGTGCTAGTGAGGGACACCTCAATCAGCCCCAGCATTTT.

The chain employs TRBV20-1 and TRBJ2-7, with 7 bases lining up with TRBD2. With V trimmed by 3 bases and J by 3 bases, 8 bases remained unmatched. CDR1 is DFQATT and CDR2 is SNEGSKA in the germline V gene (reference sequence). This CDR3 is 14 amino acids long. The CDR3: CSARATGRGYEQYF. The CDR3, as DNA: TGCAGTGCTAGGGCTACGGGGAGGGGCTACGAGCAGTACTTC.

This clonotype was seen repeatedly, ten times or more. This chain connects TRBV20-1 to TRBJ2-3, with D perhaps being TRBD1 or TRBD2 (5 bases each). V shed 1 base and J shed 0 bases, with 11 bases lying between them. CDR1 is DFQATT and CDR2 is SNEGSKA in the germline V gene (reference sequence). The CDR3 consists of 15 residues. The CDR3 sequence: CSARGGTTSTDTQYF. The CDR3 bases are TGCAGTGCTAGAGGGGGGACCACAAGCACAGATACGCAGTATTTT.

This sequence joins TRBV20-1 and TRBJ2-1; tentative D call: TRBD1 (6 bases). CDR3 length: 15 residues. Germline loops: CDR1 DFQATT, CDR2 SNEGSKA (reference sequence). V was clipped by 5 bases and J by 0 bases, with 14 bases between them. Here the CDR3 DNA reads TGCAGTGCTCCCCGGACAGACCGCTCCTACAATGAGCAGTTCTTC. Its protein is CSAPRTDRSYNEQFF.